A single sample is the source of the 17 T cell receptor beta chains below, sequenced in a study of T cells in Graves' hyperthyroidism and ophthalmopathy. Regions amplified from RNA transcripts were the TCR beta CDR3 regions. Carried out on the TCR CDR3, a first-round RT-PCR used the HTBI primer set. In TCRdb, the multiplex PCR reads were re-called with MiXCR into one record per CDR3 protein. The sample contains some 350,000 distinct CDR3 sequences, 19% of which appear only once. The sequencing sample was made of blood. The source is a woman under 30 with Graves' hyperthyroidism.

In its sample, this clonotype was seen many times. The V and J genes are TRBV28 and TRBJ1-5; 9 bases match TRBD1. Germline V gene lookup returns CDR1 MDHEN and CDR2 SYDVKM. The J segment lost 9 bases and the V segment lost 3 bases, leaving 9 bases of the junction unmatched. This CDR3 is 15 amino acids long. The CDR3 is CASSFGTGPEVPQHF. Written as DNA, the CDR3 is TGTGCCAGCAGTTTTGGGACAGGGCCCGAAGTGCCCCAGCATTTT.

The sample holds many counts of this clonotype. This chain links TRBV27 with TRBJ1-2; D call uncertain. The germline CDR1 and CDR2 sequences are MNHEY and SMNVEV (reference sequence). CDR3 size: 12 residues. V was trimmed by 4 bases and J by 5 bases, leaving 8 bases between them. The CDR3 sequence: CASSSLRYGYTF. The CDR3 DNA reads as TGTGCCAGCAGTTCGCTAAGATATGGCTACACCTTC.

This clonotype was detected many times. One base away lies a much larger clone, so this may be a sequencing read error. This rearrangement joins TRBV12-3 or TRBV12-4 to TRBJ1-3; tentative D call: TRBD1 (5 bases). CDR3 length: 15 residues. Trimming stripped 8 bases from V and 2 bases from J, with 16 bases between. This CDR3 is CASGYPGVTGNTIYF. Written as DNA, the CDR3 is TGTGCCAGCGGTTACCCGGGGGTCACTGGAAACACCATATATTTT.

This clonotype has at least ten counts. This chain connects TRBV20-1 to TRBJ1-3; unclear D gene. V lost 3 bases and J lost 3, with 3 bases in between. CDR1 and CDR2 (germline): DFQATT, SNEGSKA (reference sequence). There are 11 residues in the CDR3. The CDR3 region has the DNA TGCAGTGCTAGTTATGGAAACACCATATATTTT. This gives the protein CSASYGNTIYF.

In its sample, this clonotype was seen many times. The rearrangement joins TRBV7-2 to TRBJ1-2; D is possibly TRBD1 (5 bases). Deletions cut 4 bases from V and 7 bases from J, with 19 bases between. Germline CDR1 SGHTA, CDR2 FQGNSA. CDR3 length equals 15 residues. The DNA for the CDR3 is TGTGCCAGCAGCTGGTCAATCGGGGCCATAGGTGGCTACACCTTC. As protein: CASSWSIGAIGGYTF.

A remark on this clonotype: This may arise from a read error, as a much more abundant clone is one base away. The chain joins TRBV5-1 to TRBJ2-7, with 8 bases aligning to TRBD1. CDR1 and CDR2 from the germline V gene are SGHRS and YFSETQ. This CDR3 region has 15 residues. V lost 3 bases and J lost 3; bases outside the gene matches: 8. CDR3 sequence: CASSSTGELVYEQYF. CDR3 DNA sequence: TGCGCCAGCAGCTCGACAGGGGAATTAGTCTACGAGCAGTACTTC.

As regards this clonotype: The CDR3 ends on some other residue instead of the conserved phenylalanine or tryptophan, so this is likely a read error. The chain is built from TRBV12-3 or TRBV12-4 and TRBJ2-5; D unresolved. Trimming left V 5 bases short and J 5 bases short, with 9 bases between. The CDR3 has 12 residues. CDR3 protein: CASSLNTETQYL. CDR3 nucleotides: TGTGCCAGCAGTCTTAATACGGAGACCCAGTACCTC.

This clonotype was counted at least ten times. This sequence joins TRBV6-1 and TRBJ2-2; TRBD2 is a possible D gene (5 bases). Germline loops: CDR1 MNHNS, CDR2 SASEGT. V was trimmed by 6 bases and J by 7 bases, leaving 9 bases between them. There are 12 residues in the CDR3. CDR3 loop: CASRPRGGELFF. In DNA form, the CDR3 reads TGTGCCAGCAGGCCCCGGGGCGGGGAGCTGTTTTTT.

Many counts were recorded for this clonotype. The chain employs TRBV20-1 and TRBJ1-2; 7 nucleotides agree with TRBD1. The germline V gene encodes CDR1 DFQATT and CDR2 SNEGSKA (reference sequence). The CDR3 covers 11 residues. The V segment lost 3 bases and the J segment 8 bases; nucleotides outside the gene matches: 3. The CDR3 region has the DNA TGCAGTGCTAGTGGGACAGTCGGCTACACCTTC. Translated, it gives CSASGTVGYTF.

The V gene is TRBV7-8, the J gene TRBJ2-5; D may be TRBD1 or TRBD2 (7 bases each). Trimming took 5 bases from V and 6 from J, leaving 22 bases between them. The V gene's germline CDR1 is SGHVS and CDR2 FQNEAQ. The CDR3 is 16 residues long. The CDR3 region has the DNA TGTGCCAGCAGCCCAGGGGGGAGGGGAGGTGGACAGACCCAGTACTTC. This gives the protein CASSPGGRGGGQTQYF.

Of note for this clonotype: One junction end does not reproduce the germline sequence, and a read error may be involved. The J gene is TRBJ2-5, the V gene TRBV2; D is uncertain. Germline assignment: CDR1 SNHLY and CDR2 FYNNEI. This CDR3 comprises 14 residues. For the CDR3, the DNA is TGTGCCAGCAGACCCACATCGTACCAAGAGACCCAGCACTTC. Amino acids: CASRPTSYQETQHF.

This clonotype was found a few times. The rearrangement joins TRBV7-2 to TRBJ1-6; the D gene is possibly TRBD1 (5 bases). V lost 8 bases to trimming and J lost 6 bases, with 14 bases between them. CDR3 length: 14 residues. Germline V gene data show CDR1 as SGHTA and CDR2 as FQGNSA. The CDR3 reads CASGRDPLNSPLHF. CDR3 DNA: TGTGCCAGCGGCCGGGACCCCCTTAATTCACCCCTCCACTTT.

The chain recombines TRBV30 with TRBJ2-7; 7 nucleotides agree with TRBD1. V lost 7 bases and J lost 7; bases outside the gene matches: 7. This CDR3 region has 11 residues. The germline gives CDR1 GTSNPN, CDR2 SVGIG (reference sequence). As DNA, the CDR3 is TGTGCCTCCGGGACAGTAGAGGAGCAGTACTTC. Its protein product is CASGTVEEQYF.

This clonotype showed up many times. The rearrangement links TRBV28 to TRBJ1-5; D is perhaps TRBD1 (5 bases). This CDR3 region has 15 residues. V dropped 5 bases and J dropped 1 base, with 12 bases sitting between them. Per germline, CDR1 MDHEN and CDR2 SYDVKM. The CDR3 protein is CASSHRYLSNQPQHF. The CDR3 nucleotides are TGTGCCAGCAGTCACAGGTATCTCAGCAATCAGCCCCAGCATTTT.

V is TRBV19 and J is TRBJ1-5, with D possibly matching TRBD1 (5 bases). V lost 1 base to trimming and J lost 6 bases, with 10 bases between them. Germline CDR1 is LNHDA and CDR2 is SQIVND (reference sequence). The CDR3 is made up of 14 amino acids. This CDR3 is CASSIVGAGQPQHF. The CDR3 region has the DNA TGTGCCAGTAGTATAGTAGGGGCCGGTCAGCCCCAGCATTTT.

The sample holds many counts of this clonotype. The CDR3 DNA reads TGTGCCATCAGTGAGTCGGAGGGAATCTGGGGTGGCTACACCTTC. It yields the protein CAISESEGIWGGYTF. This chain links TRBV10-3 with TRBJ1-2; D uncertain. This CDR3 has 15 amino acids. Trimming took off 0 bases at V and 7 bases at J, with 15 bases between the two ends. Germline loops: CDR1 ENHRY, CDR2 SYGVKD.

This chain links TRBV4-1 with TRBJ2-7; the match to TRBD1 covers 10 bases. This CDR3 has 14 residues. The germline gives CDR1 MGHRA, CDR2 YSYEKL. Trimming at V came to 2 bases and at J to 7 bases, leaving 5 bases not matched to a gene. CDR3 nucleotides: TGCGCCAGCAGCCAATTCGGACAGGGGGAAGAGCAGTACTTC. Amino acids: CASSQFGQGEEQYF.